The following is a TCR beta chain sequence with its context. This clonotype was detected ten times or more. Its antigen is currently not known. Base qualities are not provided; no much larger clone lies one nucleotide away. A patient counted as having stable Graves' hyperthyroidism if no progression to ophthalmopathy occurred over 18 months of follow-up. The hyperthyroidism patients were between 18 and 65 years old and newly diagnosed, with a disease duration of less than 2 months. Exclusion was applied to patients with uncontrolled infections, other autoimmune diseases, pregnancy or lactation. Diagnoses were based on clinical symptoms, serum thyroxine and TRAb, thyroid ultrasound and orbital computed tomography. Total RNA was extracted with Trizol reagent, and quality was checked on an Agilent 2100 Bioanalyzer. These data originate in a study of T cells in Graves' hyperthyroidism and ophthalmopathy (dated by TCRdb to about 2019). A note on the overall study: TCR V-J signatures able to tell the groups apart were searched for in a discovery cohort of 90 to 100 patients, of whom more than 40 had Graves' ophthalmopathy and roughly 58 had stable Graves' hyperthyroidism. The roughly 91 discovery patients were randomly divided into training and test sets at a 7:3 ratio. In addition, the study compared T-cell repertoires in thyroid tissue and in blood from about 6 Graves' hyperthyroidism patients. According to the paper, TCR Vbeta CDR3 sequencing was carried out on more than 120 peripheral blood samples, which came from fewer than 50 ophthalmopathy, approximately 72 hyperthyroidism and 17 progressor patients. After blood sampling, hyperthyroidism patients were treated with methimazole at a starting dose of 30 mg daily, and ophthalmopathy patients were treated with high-dose intravenous methylprednisolone. An independent validation cohort of around 19 hyperthyroidism patients and 17 patients who later progressed to ophthalmopathy tested prospective prediction of ophthalmopathy. Study-wide conclusions, independent of this receptor: During validation, the model predicted progression to ophthalmopathy a median of roughly six months ahead of onset, with more than 55% sensitivity and around 73% specificity. In cross-validation, a model built on a 13 V-J signature told ophthalmopathy apart from stable hyperthyroidism with approximately 91% sensitivity and about 81% specificity, and in testing the same model reached 80%/75%. Sample size was not statistically predetermined, and blinding of investigators to group allocation was not performed. Blood samples also contained most of the expanded thyroid clonotypes (frequency above 0.001), which suggests that blood repertoires may reflect thyroid immune responses.

Germline trimming amounts to 4 bases on V and 5 bases on J, with 6 as the count of junction bases outside the gene matches. CDR1 and CDR2 are drawn from the germline V gene: SGHTS, YDEGEE. The CDR3 sequence holds 15 residues, the cysteine and phenylalanine included. The retained sequence is limited to the CDR3, 45 bases, with the frame set at the first base. The TCR beta CDR3 regions were amplified from the RNA transcripts. The TCR CDR3 was subjected to a first round of RT-PCR using the HTBI primer set and the Qiagen OneStep RT-PCR kit. The libraries were constructed in a second round of multiplex PCR and then size-selected and purified. Libraries were sequenced paired-end with 100 bp reads on an Illumina HiSeq2000. The original pipeline was this. SOAPnuke was used to process the raw data, with reads discarded if the reads contained adapters or uncalled bases, had a mean Phred below 15, or lacked an exact constant-primer or identifier match. COPE v1.2.5 was used to merge the high-quality paired reads, and each unique nucleotide sequence was defined as a clonotype. MiTCR v1.1 was used to align the clonotypes against IMGT TRBV, TRBD and TRBJ reference segments. The analysis was restricted to V-J combinations with a frequency above 0.0001, which together covered around 99% of the repertoires. A TCS score was defined as the ratio of F50 (clonal expansion) to E x V (chaos), with BLOSUM62-based TCRdist applied between CDR3 peptides within each V-J. Welch's t-statistics and random forest reduced approximately 520 V-J features to under 15, which were used in a naive Bayes classifier (R e1071). Thyroid-blood repertoire similarity was quantified with the Morisita-Horn index. The public reads were reprocessed in TCRdb via fastp at Q25 and MiXCR, keeping in-frame beta chains. Each CDR3 protein appears once, grouped with its most common genes and DNA. Clone size and V and J calls follow TCRdb, not the original study. The sample records 40,000 to 60,000 distinct CDR3 sequences, 54% of which are singletons. Around a third of the sample comes from the top ten.

The origin of this receptor is a man aged 18 to 29 with Graves' hyperthyroidism. The sequence links TRBV5-8 to TRBJ2-3, with 11 middle bases fitting TRBD2. The sample taken for sequencing was peripheral blood or thyroid tissue (not recorded which). CDR3 sequence: CASSILAGGGDTQYF. The DNA is TGTGCCAGCAGCATCCTAGCGGGAGGAGGAGATACGCAGTATTTT.